The 21 T cell receptor beta chains reported below all come from one sample, sequenced in a study of T cells in Graves' hyperthyroidism and ophthalmopathy. TCR beta CDR3 regions were amplified from RNA transcripts. A set of HTBI primers served as the primers for a first-round RT-PCR of the TCR CDR3. A single record per CDR3 protein comes from TCRdb applying MiXCR to the multiplex PCR reads. The sample includes about 510,000 distinct CDR3 sequences, 40% to 50% of them seen just once. Sequences were obtained from peripheral blood or thyroid tissue (not recorded which). The source of these receptors is an adult woman with Graves' disease, either hyperthyroidism or ophthalmopathy (not recorded which).

This clonotype was counted at least ten times. V gene TRBV20-1 combines with J gene TRBJ2-5; 9 bases align to TRBD1. Unmatched junction bases numbered 9, after V lost 7 bases and J lost 0 bases. CDR1 is DFQATT, CDR2 SNEGSKA, per germline (reference sequence). The CDR3 is 15 amino acids. The CDR3 DNA reads as TGCAGTGAAGAACCGACAGGGGGATACCAAGAGACCCAGTACTTC. Translating it yields CSEEPTGGYQETQYF.

The rearrangement links TRBV2 to TRBJ1-1, with D perhaps TRBD1 (6 bases). Trimming took 6 bases from V and 6 from J, leaving 11 bases between them. The CDR3 consists of 12 residues. The germline gives CDR1 SNHLY, CDR2 FYNNEI. The CDR3 coding sequence is TGTGCCAGCAGATCAGGGGAAGCTGAAGCTTTCTTT. This codes for CASRSGEAEAFF. Full variable domain (remainder filled in from reference TRBV2 and TRBJ1-1): EPEVTQTPSHQVTQMGQEVILRCVPISNHLYFYWYRQILGQKVEFLVSFYNNEISEKSEIFDDQFSVERPDGSNFTLKIRSTKLEDSAMYFCASRSGEAEAFFGQGTRLTVV.

This clonotype was counted at least ten times. The CDR3 region has the DNA TGTGCCAGCAGGTCTCCGGTAGAAAATTCACCCCTCCACTTT. Protein product: CASRSPVENSPLHF. The chain joins TRBV12-3 or TRBV12-4 to TRBJ1-6; D is ambiguous. V was clipped by 6 bases and J by 7 bases, with 13 bases between them. The CDR3 extends over 14 amino acids.

This clonotype turned up a few times. V and J are TRBV20-1 and TRBJ1-1; D unclear. The CDR3 runs 11 residues. Germline CDR1 and CDR2: DFQATT and SNEGSKA (reference sequence). Between the trimmed V and J ends, which lost 6 bases and 7 bases, there was a span of 12 bases. The CDR3 bases are TGCAGTGCCCCCAGCCATGGTGAAGCTTTCTTT. It is translated as CSAPSHGEAFF.

V usage is TRBV29-1 and J usage is TRBJ2-7; TRBD2 is a possible D gene (6 bases). Per the germline V gene, CDR1 is SQVTM and CDR2 is ANQGSEA. V lost 8 bases and J 2 bases, leaving 13 bases between the germline ends. This CDR3 contains 12 residues. Written as DNA, the CDR3 is TGCAGCTTCAGGCGGGAAGCCTACGAGCAGTACTTC. This translates into CSFRREAYEQYF.

This clonotype was found many times. V usage is TRBV6-2 or TRBV6-3 and J usage is TRBJ1-1, with D unresolved. Germline lookup yields CDR1 MNHEY and CDR2 SVGEGT. This CDR3 has 11 amino acids. V lost 7 bases and J 2 bases, leaving 5 bases between the germline ends. CDR3: CASTTNTEAFF. The CDR3 DNA reads as TGTGCCAGCACTACAAACACTGAAGCTTTCTTT.

This clonotype is a singleton in its sample. V usage is TRBV7-2 and J usage is TRBJ2-5, with 8 positions matching TRBD1. The ends lost 5 bases at V and 5 bases at J; junction bases unmatched: 10. The germline V gene has CDR1 SGHTA and CDR2 FQGNSA. The CDR3 length is 15 residues. In DNA form, the CDR3 reads TGTGCCAGCAGCCCGGGGAGGACAGGGAGGGAGACCCAGTACTTC. This gives the protein CASSPGRTGRETQYF.

Many counts were recorded for this clonotype. The chain couples TRBV29-1 to TRBJ1-2; D remains ambiguous. Germline lookup yields CDR1 SQVTM and CDR2 ANQGSEA. The CDR3 extends over 12 amino acids. Trimming pared 4 bases from V and 5 bases from J, leaving 11 bases between. CDR3 loop: CSVAYSGYGYTF. The DNA of the CDR3 is TGCAGCGTTGCTTATTCGGGTTATGGCTACACCTTC.

V and J are TRBV2 and TRBJ1-4; D not certain. CDR1 is SNHLY and CDR2 is FYNNEI in the germline V gene. Trimming cost V 2 bases and J 10 bases, with 11 bases left between them. The CDR3 runs to 13 residues. The CDR3 sequence is CASSEQGWGKLFF. CDR3 sequence (DNA): TGTGCCAGCAGTGAACAAGGGTGGGGAAAACTGTTTTTT.

This clonotype occurred a few times. This sequence joins TRBV7-9 and TRBJ1-1; unclear D gene. Germline loops: CDR1 SEHNR, CDR2 FQNEAQ (reference sequence). There are 14 residues in the CDR3. Trimming removed 6 bases from V and 0 bases from J, with 11 bases in between. CDR3: CASRSITVNTEAFF. The CDR3 DNA reads TGTGCCAGCAGGAGCATAACAGTGAACACTGAAGCTTTCTTT.

At least ten counts were recorded for this clonotype. The chain links TRBV6-5 to TRBJ2-7, with 9 bases that match TRBD1. V trimming: 2 bases; J trimming: 5 bases; junction bases outside the gene matches: 13. CDR3 size: 17 residues. Germline CDR1 is MNHEY and CDR2 is SVGAGI. CDR3 region: CASSYHQAGTGLHEQYF. The CDR3 nucleotides read TGTGCCAGCAGTTACCACCAAGCCGGGACAGGGTTACACGAGCAGTACTTC.

This chain connects TRBV15 to TRBJ2-7, with TRBD2 matching 9 bases. CDR1 is LNHNV, CDR2 YYDKDF, per germline (reference sequence). V lost 0 bases to trimming and J lost 5 bases; unmatched junction nucleotides: 8. The length of the CDR3 is 16 residues. The CDR3 region has the DNA TGTGCCACCAGCAGAGATGGGGCGGGAGGGCCGCACGAGCAGTACTTC. It is translated as CATSRDGAGGPHEQYF.

This clonotype came up a few times. J is TRBJ2-7 and V is TRBV7-2; possibly TRBD1 for D (7 bases). Germline CDR1 SGHTA, CDR2 FQGNSA. The length of the CDR3 is 13 residues. Between the trimmed V and J ends, which lost 2 bases and 4 bases, there was a span of 9 bases. For the CDR3, the DNA is TGTGCCAGCAGCTTACAGGGGGGTTACGAGCAGTACTTC. This encodes CASSLQGGYEQYF.

The chain couples TRBV2 to TRBJ1-1; D is perhaps TRBD1 (6 bases). CDR1 is SNHLY and CDR2 is FYNNEI in the germline V gene. The CDR3 loop spans 12 amino acids. The CDR3 here is CANRGRGTEAFF. Written as DNA, the CDR3 is TGTGCTAATCGGGGGCGGGGCACTGAAGCTTTCTTT.

This clonotype was found many times. CDR3 region: CASSVGGEGETQYF. The CDR3 coding sequence is TGTGCCAGCAGCGTAGGAGGGGAAGGGGAGACCCAGTACTTC. The chain recombines TRBV9 with TRBJ2-5, with D perhaps matching TRBD1 or TRBD2 (5 bases each). V was shortened by 0 bases and J by 5 bases, with 11 bases between the two germline ends. The CDR3 has 14 amino acids. Germline V CDR1 and CDR2: SGDLS, YYNGEE.

This clonotype was picked up a small number of times. The chain's CDR3 is CASSSLGTPGPQYF. The DNA of the CDR3 is TGTGCCAGCAGTTCCCTCGGGACACCGGGTCCACAGTACTTC. The V gene is TRBV27, the J gene TRBJ2-5, with TRBD1 as a possible D gene (6 bases). The CDR3 spans 14 residues. Trimming removed 4 bases at V and 11 bases at J, with 20 bases between. Germline lookup yields CDR1 MNHEY and CDR2 SMNVEV (reference sequence).

A remark on this clonotype: It is likely a read error, because the conserved phenylalanine at the end of the CDR3 is missing. The DNA is left out, because the CDR3 cannot be placed on it with certainty; the CDR3 is given as TCRdb lists it. This chain links TRBV20-1 with TRBJ1-3. Germline V gene data show CDR1 as DFQATT and CDR2 as SNEGSKA (reference sequence). 8 amino acids form the CDR3, both terminal residues included. The CDR3 sequence is CSASGIVA.

The rearrangement uses TRBV29-1 and TRBJ2-7; 8 bases map to TRBD1. Germline CDR1 reads SQVTM; CDR2 reads ANQGSEA. The CDR3 has 13 residues. Trimming took 4 bases from V and 3 from J; bases not matched to a gene: 5. The CDR3 nucleotides read TGCAGCGTTGGACAGGGGCGCCTCTACGAGCAGTACTTC. Residues: CSVGQGRLYEQYF.

The chain recombines TRBV2 with TRBJ1-6, with TRBD1 as a possible D gene (6 bases). This CDR3 is built from 15 residues. Between the trimmed V and J ends, which lost 4 bases and 5 bases, there was a span of 12 bases. The germline CDR1 and CDR2 sequences are SNHLY and FYNNEI. The CDR3 region has the DNA TGTGCCAGCAGTGCCCTAGGGGGGGATAATTCACCCCTCCACTTT. Translated: CASSALGGDNSPLHF.

The CDR3 DNA sequence: TGCGCCAGCAGTGAGTGGGGTCAGCCCCAGCATTTT. Translating gives CASSEWGQPQHF. The genes are TRBV10-2 and TRBJ1-5; D remains ambiguous. The CDR3 is 12 residues long. CDR1 and CDR2 (germline): WSHSY, SAAADI. Deletions cut 1 base from V and 6 bases from J, with 4 bases between.

The J gene is TRBJ1-6, the V gene TRBV19; weak D call: TRBD1 (6 bases). CDR1 is LNHDA, CDR2 SQIVND, per germline (reference sequence). Trimming removed 5 bases from V and 9 bases from J, with 8 bases in between. The CDR3 is made up of 12 amino acids. Here the CDR3 reads CASSPGVSPLHF. CDR3 nucleotides: TGTGCCAGTAGTCCAGGGGTTTCACCCCTCCACTTT.